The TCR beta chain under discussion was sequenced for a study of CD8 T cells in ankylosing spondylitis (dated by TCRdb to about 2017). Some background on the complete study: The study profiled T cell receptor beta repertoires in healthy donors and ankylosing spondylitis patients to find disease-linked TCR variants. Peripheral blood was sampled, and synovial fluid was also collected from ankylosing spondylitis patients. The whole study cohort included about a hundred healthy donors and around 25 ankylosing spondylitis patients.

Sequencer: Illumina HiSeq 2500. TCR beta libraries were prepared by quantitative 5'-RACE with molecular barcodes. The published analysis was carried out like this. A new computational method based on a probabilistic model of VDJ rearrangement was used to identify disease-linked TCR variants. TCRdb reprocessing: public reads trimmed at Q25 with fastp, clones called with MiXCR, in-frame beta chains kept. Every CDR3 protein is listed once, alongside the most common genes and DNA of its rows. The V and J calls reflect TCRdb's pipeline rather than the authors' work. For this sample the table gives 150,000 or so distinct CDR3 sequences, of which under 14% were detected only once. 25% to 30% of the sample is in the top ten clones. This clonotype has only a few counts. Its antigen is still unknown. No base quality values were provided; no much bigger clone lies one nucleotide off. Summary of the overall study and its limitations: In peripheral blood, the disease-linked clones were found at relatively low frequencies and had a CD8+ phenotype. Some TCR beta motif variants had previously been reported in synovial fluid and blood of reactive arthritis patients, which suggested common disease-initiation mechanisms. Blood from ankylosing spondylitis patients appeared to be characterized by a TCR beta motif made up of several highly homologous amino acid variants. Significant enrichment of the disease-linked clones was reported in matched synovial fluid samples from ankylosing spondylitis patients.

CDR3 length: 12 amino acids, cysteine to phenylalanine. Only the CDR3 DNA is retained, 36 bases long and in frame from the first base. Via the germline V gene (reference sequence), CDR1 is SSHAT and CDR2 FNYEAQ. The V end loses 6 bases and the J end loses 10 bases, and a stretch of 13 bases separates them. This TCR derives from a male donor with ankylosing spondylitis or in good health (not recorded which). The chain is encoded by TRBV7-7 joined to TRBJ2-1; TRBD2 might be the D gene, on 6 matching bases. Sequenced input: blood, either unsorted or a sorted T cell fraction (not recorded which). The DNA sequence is TGTGCCAGCAGTTCACCGGGACTCGAGCAGTTCTTC. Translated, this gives CASSSPGLEQFF.